The subject of this entry is one T cell receptor beta chain. This entry comes from a study of T-cell memory formation after mild COVID-19. TCRdb used MiXCR to reprocess the 5' RACE reads, holding one entry per CDR3 protein. In the table there are 90,000 to 120,000 distinct CDR3 sequences, approximately 10% of which are singletons. In germline, CDR1 is MGHRA, CDR2 YSYEKL. This CDR3 has 19 residues. V lost 3 bases to trimming and J lost 0 bases, with 21 bases between them. This receptor was taken from a man between 18 and 35 years old who had mild COVID-19 (a few samples of this study predate the infection). Cell type and time point are not known. The source material was PBMCs or a T cell subset sorted from them (not recorded which). The genes are TRBV4-1 and TRBJ2-1, with a tentative D call TRBD2 (7 bases). DNA for the CDR3: TGCGCCAGCAGCCACCCGGATGGGGGGGGCGAGCGCTCCTACAATGAGCAGTTCTTC. This codes for CASSHPDGGGERSYNEQFF.